Each of the 17 T cell receptor beta chains below was sequenced from the same sample in a study of shared clonotypes between healthy human individuals. Clones were read by immunoSEQ multiplex PCR, and TCRdb kept only the in-frame ones, dropping some. The top ten clones hold about a quarter of a sample with about 680,000 clones, 92% of them seen once. The naive CD8 fraction comprised CD45RO-negative cells positively selected for CCR7 and excluded terminally differentiated effector memory CD45RA+ cells. Sequences were obtained from naive CD8+ T cells sorted from blood. Receptors originate from a young man in good health.

The chain joins TRBV11-2 to TRBJ1-1; no firm D call. From germline, CDR1 is SGHAT and CDR2 FQNNGV. CDR3 length: 14 residues. Trimming took 3 bases from V and 6 from J, leaving 14 bases between them. This chain's CDR3 is CASSLGVGVPEAFF. CDR3 nucleotides: TGTGCCAGCAGCTTGGGCGTAGGAGTCCCTGAAGCTTTCTTT.

The chain links TRBV5-5 to TRBJ2-7, with 15 bases that match TRBD2. The junction had 5 bases not matched to a gene; V was cut back by 3 bases and J by 7 bases. The germline V gene has CDR1 SGHKS and CDR2 YYEKEE (reference sequence). CDR3 length: 15 amino acids. Written as DNA, the CDR3 is TGTGCCAGCAGCTACGGACTAGCGGGAGGGCCTGAGCAGTACTTC. This encodes CASSYGLAGGPEQYF.

The chain uses TRBV29-1 and TRBJ2-7; D might be TRBD1 (5 bases). The CDR3 is 13 amino acids. Germline CDR1 reads SQVTM; CDR2 reads ANQGSEA. Trimming took 7 bases from V and 4 from J, leaving 17 bases between them. CDR3 loop: CSALASGFYEQYF. CDR3 in DNA: TGCAGCGCTCTCGCGTCAGGGTTTTACGAGCAGTACTTC.

The chain is built from TRBV7-9 and TRBJ2-7; D perhaps matches TRBD1 (6 bases). V was clipped by 2 bases and J by 2 bases, with 19 bases between them. Germline CDR1 reads SEHNR; CDR2 reads FQNEAQ (reference sequence). The CDR3 extends over 17 amino acids. The CDR3 DNA reads as TGTGCCAGCAGCTTAAATAGGCAGGGGACCGATACCTACGAGCAGTACTTC. Translated, it gives CASSLNRQGTDTYEQYF.

The rearrangement joins TRBV6-6 to TRBJ2-1; no reliable D call. Germline V lookup: CDR1 MNHNY, CDR2 SVGAGI (reference sequence). CDR3 length: 12 residues. V dropped 2 bases and J dropped 6 bases, with 5 bases sitting between them. In DNA, the CDR3 is TGTGCCAGCAGTTACGGGCTCAATGAGCAGTTCTTC. This gives the protein CASSYGLNEQFF.

The J gene is TRBJ2-7, the V gene TRBV5-6; D might be TRBD1 or TRBD2, each matching 5 bases. The CDR3 contains 12 residues. Germline V gene lookup returns CDR1 SGHDT and CDR2 YYEEEE. Trimming removed 2 bases at V and 11 bases at J, with 14 bases between. CDR3 DNA: TGTGCCAGCAGCTTCGGGCTGGGACGGAAGTACTTC. It is translated as CASSFGLGRKYF.

The chain employs TRBV5-4 and TRBJ2-7; 7 bases are a match to TRBD2. Germline values: CDR1 SGHNT, CDR2 YYREEE (reference sequence). The ends lost 4 bases at V and 7 bases at J; junction bases unmatched: 8. The CDR3 is 13 residues long. The CDR3 nucleotides read TGTGCCAGCAGCAGGGACTACCGGGGGGAGCAGTACTTC. It specifies CASSRDYRGEQYF.

The V gene is TRBV9, the J gene TRBJ1-4; D is possibly TRBD1 (5 bases). Trimming shortened V by 7 bases and J by 4 bases, and 8 bases separated the two germline ends. CDR1 is SGDLS, CDR2 YYNGEE, per germline. The length of the CDR3 is 12 residues. CDR3 amino acids: CASQGGNEKLFF. In DNA form, the CDR3 reads TGTGCCAGCCAGGGAGGTAATGAAAAACTGTTTTTT.

J is TRBJ1-1 and V is TRBV7-9; TRBD1 matches 12 bases. The germline CDR1 and CDR2 sequences are SEHNR and FQNEAQ (reference sequence). Trimming cost V 5 bases and J 4 bases; bases outside gene matches: 5. This CDR3 is 15 amino acids long. CDR3 DNA sequence: TGTGCCAGCAGCCCGACGGGACAGGGGGCCACTGAAGCTTTCTTT. Protein sequence: CASSPTGQGATEAFF.

The gene calls are TRBV11-2 and TRBJ2-1; 15 bases are a match to TRBD2. This CDR3 comprises 18 residues. V shed 4 bases and J 4 bases; nucleotides not matched to a gene: 8. Germline V gives CDR1 SGHAT, CDR2 FQNNGV. CDR3 sequence: CASSSGLAGGPWYNEQFF. The DNA for the CDR3 is TGTGCCAGCAGCTCCGGACTAGCGGGAGGGCCGTGGTACAATGAGCAGTTCTTC.

The J gene is TRBJ2-1, the V gene TRBV4-1; 8 bases are a match to TRBD2. This CDR3 has 15 residues. Germline V gives CDR1 MGHRA, CDR2 YSYEKL. V shed 2 bases, J shed 5 bases, and the junction held 5 bases outside the gene matches. CDR3 sequence reads: CASSQLTSGNNEQFF. The CDR3 nucleotides read TGCGCCAGCAGCCAACTTACTAGCGGCAACAATGAGCAGTTCTTC.

The gene calls are TRBV27 and TRBJ2-3, with 8 bases identical to TRBD2. Trimming took 4 bases from V and 0 from J; bases not matched to a gene: 3. This CDR3 has 15 amino acids. The germline V gene encodes CDR1 MNHEY and CDR2 SMNVEV (reference sequence). The CDR3 region is CASSSLAGSTDTQYF. The DNA for the CDR3 is TGTGCCAGCAGTTCCCTAGCGGGCAGCACAGATACGCAGTATTTT.

CDR3 sequence: CASGRGGYNEQFF. CDR3 in DNA: TGTGCCAGCGGCCGGGGCGGTTACAATGAGCAGTTCTTC. The rearrangement links TRBV6-4 to TRBJ2-1; perhaps D is TRBD1 or TRBD2 (5 bases each). This CDR3 has 13 amino acids. V gave up 8 bases and J gave up 4 bases, with 12 bases separating them. From germline, CDR1 is MRHNA and CDR2 SNTAGT.

V gene TRBV5-8 combines with J gene TRBJ2-3; maybe TRBD2 (5 bases). The CDR3 has 16 amino acids. The germline CDR1 and CDR2 sequences are SGHTS and YDEGEE. V was trimmed by 2 bases and J by 3 bases, leaving 16 bases between them. The CDR3 reads CASSFSRGRRTDTQYF. In DNA, the CDR3 is TGTGCCAGCAGCTTCTCGCGAGGGAGAAGGACAGATACGCAGTATTTT. The full variable domain, rest sourced from reference TRBV5-8 and TRBJ2-3, is EAGVTQSPTHLIKTRGQQATLRCSPISGHTSVYWYQQALGLGLQFLLWYDEGEERNRGNFPPRFSGRQFPNYSSELNVNALELEDSALYLCASSFSRGRRTDTQYFGPGTRLTVL.

V and J are TRBV15 and TRBJ1-1, with a possible D match to TRBD1 (5 bases). From germline, CDR1 is LNHNV and CDR2 YYDKDF (reference sequence). This CDR3 region has 12 residues. Trimming took 5 bases from V and 7 from J, leaving 11 bases between them. CDR3 sequence (DNA): TGTGCCACCAGCGGGGGACTGAGTGAAGCTTTCTTT. It is translated as CATSGGLSEAFF.

In its sample, this clone was seen once. V gene TRBV28 combines with J gene TRBJ2-7; D gene unclear. CDR1 MDHEN and CDR2 SYDVKM come from the germline V gene. V lost 5 bases and J lost 1, with 15 bases in between. The CDR3 spans 15 residues. CDR3: CASSAPLTDSYEQYF. The CDR3 coding sequence is TGTGCCAGCAGTGCCCCGCTGACCGATTCCTACGAGCAGTACTTC.

The chain joins TRBV7-9 to TRBJ2-2; TRBD1 agrees at 7 bases. V was pared by 5 bases and J by 4 bases, with 7 bases of the junction left unmatched. Germline V gene data show CDR1 as SEHNR and CDR2 as FQNEAQ (reference sequence). The CDR3 totals 15 residues. The CDR3 loop reads CASSLNRGSTGELFF. CDR3 bases: TGTGCCAGCAGCCTAAACAGGGGATCCACCGGGGAGCTGTTTTTT.